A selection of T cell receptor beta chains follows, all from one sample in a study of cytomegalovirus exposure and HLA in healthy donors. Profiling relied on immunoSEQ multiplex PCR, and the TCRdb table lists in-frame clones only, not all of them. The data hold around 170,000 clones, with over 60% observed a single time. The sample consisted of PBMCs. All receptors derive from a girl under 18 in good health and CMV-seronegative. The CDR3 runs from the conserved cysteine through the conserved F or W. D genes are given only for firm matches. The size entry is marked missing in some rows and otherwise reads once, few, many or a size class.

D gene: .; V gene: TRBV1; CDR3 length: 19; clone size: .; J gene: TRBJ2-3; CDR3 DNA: TGCACCAGCAGCCAAGATCTTCTAGCGGGGGGGCCAGAGGCAGATACGCAGTATTTT; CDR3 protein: CTSSQDLLAGGPEADTQYF
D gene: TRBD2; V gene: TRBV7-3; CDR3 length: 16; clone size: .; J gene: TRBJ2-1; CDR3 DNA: TGTGCCAGCAGCCCCCTTCCGGGGGGGCGGGGCAATGAGCAGTTCTTC; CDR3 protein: CASSPLPGGRGNEQFF
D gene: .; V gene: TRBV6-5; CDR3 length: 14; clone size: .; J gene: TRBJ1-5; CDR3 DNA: TGTGCCAGCAGTAACAGGGCCGGAAATCAGCCCCAGCATTTT; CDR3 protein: CASSNRAGNQPQHF
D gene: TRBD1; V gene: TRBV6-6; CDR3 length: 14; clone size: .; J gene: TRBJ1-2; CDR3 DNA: TGTGCCAGCAGTCCCGGGACAGAAAACTATGGCTACACCTTC; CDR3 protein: CASSPGTENYGYTF
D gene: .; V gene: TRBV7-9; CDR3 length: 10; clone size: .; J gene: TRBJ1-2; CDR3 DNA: TGTGCCAGCAGCTCCGGGACTGCTGAATTC; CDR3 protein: CASSSGTAEF
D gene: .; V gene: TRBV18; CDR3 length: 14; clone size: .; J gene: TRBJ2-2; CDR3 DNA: TGTGCCAGCTCACCACAGGGAGACACCGGGGAGCTGTTTTTT; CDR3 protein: CASSPQGDTGELFF
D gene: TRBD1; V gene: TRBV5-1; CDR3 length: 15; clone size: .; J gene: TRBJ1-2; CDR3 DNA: TGCGCCAGCAGCAGGACAGGGGGCACCAACTATGGCTACACCTTC; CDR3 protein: CASSRTGGTNYGYTF
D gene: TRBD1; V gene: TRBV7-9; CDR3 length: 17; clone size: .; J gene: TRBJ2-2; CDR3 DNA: TGTGCCAGCAGCGGGCAGGTCGGGACAGGGTTTACCGGGGAGCTGTTTTTT; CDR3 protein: CASSGQVGTGFTGELFF
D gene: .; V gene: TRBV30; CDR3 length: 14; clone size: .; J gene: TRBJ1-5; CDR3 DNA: TGTGCCTGGAGTCCAGGGCAGGACAATCAGCCCCAGCATTTT; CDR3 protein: CAWSPGQDNQPQHF
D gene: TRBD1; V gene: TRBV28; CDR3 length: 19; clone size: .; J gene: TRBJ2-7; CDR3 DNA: TGTGCCAGCAGTTTCCGCCCGGGACAGGGCGTATCTATTTCCTACGAGCAGTACTTC; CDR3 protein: CASSFRPGQGVSISYEQYF
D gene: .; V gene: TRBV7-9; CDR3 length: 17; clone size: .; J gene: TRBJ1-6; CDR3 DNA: TGTGCCAGCAGCGTTAAGGACCGGGGTTTTTTAGGTTCACCCCTCCACTTT; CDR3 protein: CASSVKDRGFLGSPLHF
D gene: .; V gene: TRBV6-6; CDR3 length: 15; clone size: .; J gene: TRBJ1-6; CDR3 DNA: TGTGCCAGCAGCTCCGCAGGGTTTAATAATTCACCCCTCCACTTT; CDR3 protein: CASSSAGFNNSPLHF
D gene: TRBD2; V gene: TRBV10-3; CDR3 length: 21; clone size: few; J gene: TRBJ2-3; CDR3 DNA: TGTGCCATCAGTGAAAAGAACCATAGACTAGCGGGGGGGCTCAGCACAGATACGCAGTATTTT; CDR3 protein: CAISEKNHRLAGGLSTDTQYF
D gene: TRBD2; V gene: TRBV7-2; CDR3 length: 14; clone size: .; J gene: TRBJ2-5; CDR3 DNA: TGTGCCAGCAGCTCGAGCGGGGGGGTCGAGACCCAGTACTTC; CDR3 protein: CASSSSGGVETQYF
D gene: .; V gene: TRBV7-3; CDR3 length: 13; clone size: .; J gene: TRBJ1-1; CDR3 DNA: TGTGCCAGCAGCTCCGAGGGAGGGGTTGAAGCTTTCTTT; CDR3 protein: CASSSEGGVEAFF